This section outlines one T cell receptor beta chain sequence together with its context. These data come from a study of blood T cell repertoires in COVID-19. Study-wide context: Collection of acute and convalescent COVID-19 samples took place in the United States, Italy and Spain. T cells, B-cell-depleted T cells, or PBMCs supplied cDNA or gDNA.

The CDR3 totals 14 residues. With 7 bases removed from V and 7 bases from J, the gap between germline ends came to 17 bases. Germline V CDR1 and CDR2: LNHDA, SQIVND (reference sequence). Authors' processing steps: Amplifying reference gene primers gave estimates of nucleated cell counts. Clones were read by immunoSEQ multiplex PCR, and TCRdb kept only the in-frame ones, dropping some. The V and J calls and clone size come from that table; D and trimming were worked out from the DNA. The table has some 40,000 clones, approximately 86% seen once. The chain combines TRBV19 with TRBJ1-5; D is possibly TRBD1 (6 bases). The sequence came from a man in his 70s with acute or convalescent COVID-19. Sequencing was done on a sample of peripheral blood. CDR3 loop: CASTQQGPGQPQHF. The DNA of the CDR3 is TGTGCCAGTACTCAACAGGGACCAGGACAGCCCCAGCATTTT.